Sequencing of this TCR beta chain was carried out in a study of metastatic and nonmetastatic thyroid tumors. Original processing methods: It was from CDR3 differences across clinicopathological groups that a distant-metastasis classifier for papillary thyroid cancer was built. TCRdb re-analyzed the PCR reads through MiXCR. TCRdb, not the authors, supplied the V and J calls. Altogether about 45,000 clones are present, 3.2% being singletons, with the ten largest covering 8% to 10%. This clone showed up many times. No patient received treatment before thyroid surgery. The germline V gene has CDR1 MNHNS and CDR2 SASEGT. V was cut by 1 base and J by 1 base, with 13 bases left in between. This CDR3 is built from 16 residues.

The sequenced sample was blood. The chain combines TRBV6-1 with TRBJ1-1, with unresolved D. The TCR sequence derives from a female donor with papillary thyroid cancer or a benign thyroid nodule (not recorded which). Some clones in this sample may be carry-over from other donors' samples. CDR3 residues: CASSEETGGSNTEAFF. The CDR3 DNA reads TGTGCCAGCAGTGAAGAAACGGGCGGATCGAACACTGAAGCTTTCTTT.